This is a list of T cell receptor beta chains from one sample in a study of T cell changes during pregnancy in multiple sclerosis. The repertoire was sequenced with immunoSEQ multiplex PCR; TCRdb's copy has only in-frame clones and lacks some. Of approximately 47,000 clones in the sample, roughly 89% were seen once. Here the sequenced sample was peripheral blood, taken in the first trimester of pregnancy. The source is a female donor with multiple sclerosis, enrolled in a pregnancy study. Each CDR3 is given with its conserved first and last residue. Each record gives: D gene, J gene, V gene, clone size, CDR3 protein, CDR3 DNA. A D gene is named only where the DNA matches it firmly. Clone sizes are given selectively: once, few, many, or a class where the clone is expanded.

D: TRBD1
J: TRBJ1-1
V: TRBV5-1
size: NA
CDR3: CASTRVMGQGGGEAFF
DNA: TGCGCCAGCACGAGGGTGATGGGACAGGGGGGAGGTGAAGCTTTCTTT

D: TRBD2
J: TRBJ2-3
V: TRBV30
size: NA
CDR3: CAWNLRGGDLDTQYF
DNA: TGTGCCTGGAACCTGCGGGGGGGCGATTTAGATACGCAGTATTTT

D: TRBD1
J: TRBJ2-7
V: TRBV2
size: NA
CDR3: CASRIPGGRSYEQYF
DNA: TGTGCCAGCAGGATACCAGGGGGACGCTCCTACGAGCAGTACTTC

D: TRBD1
J: TRBJ1-2
V: TRBV13
size: NA
CDR3: CASSFRDRGLYGYTF
DNA: TGTGCCAGCAGCTTCCGGGACAGGGGACTCTATGGCTACACCTTC

D: TRBD1
J: TRBJ1-1
V: TRBV2
size: NA
CDR3: CASSWDSRVAEAFF
DNA: TGTGCCAGCAGCTGGGACAGCCGGGTCGCTGAAGCTTTCTTT

D: TRBD1
J: TRBJ2-7
V: TRBV7-8
size: NA
CDR3: CASSLAGQGVGYEQYF
DNA: TGTGCCAGCAGCTTAGCGGGGCAGGGGGTGGGCTACGAGCAGTACTTC

D: TRBD1
J: TRBJ1-2
V: TRBV30
size: NA
CDR3: CAWSQGDYGYTF
DNA: TGTGCCTGGAGTCAGGGGGACTATGGCTACACCTTC

D: TRBD1
J: TRBJ1-1
V: TRBV7-3
size: NA
CDR3: CASSLTGVVTEAFF
DNA: TGTGCCAGCAGCCTCACAGGGGTGGTAACTGAAGCTTTCTTT

D: NA
J: TRBJ1-2
V: TRBV6-5
size: NA
CDR3: CASSYSRTYYGYTF
DNA: TGTGCCAGCAGTTACTCGAGGACATACTATGGCTACACCTTC

D: NA
J: TRBJ2-1
V: TRBV5-5
size: NA
CDR3: CASSLWPYNEQFF
DNA: TGTGCCAGCAGCTTGTGGCCATACAATGAGCAGTTCTTC

D: NA
J: TRBJ1-1
V: TRBV10-3
size: NA
CDR3: CAISESETDTEAFF
DNA: TGTGCCATCAGTGAGTCGGAGACGGACACTGAAGCTTTCTTT

D: NA
J: TRBJ2-4
V: TRBV6-1
size: NA
CDR3: CASSVRFSPLAKNIQYF
DNA: TGTGCCAGCAGTGTTCGGTTCTCCCCTTTAGCCAAAAACATTCAGTACTTC

D: TRBD1
J: TRBJ1-2
V: TRBV10-3
size: NA
CDR3: CATGTAYGYTF
DNA: TGTGCCACCGGGACAGCCTATGGCTACACCTTC

D: NA
J: TRBJ2-2
V: TRBV5-4
size: NA
CDR3: CASSPYAGDGELFF
DNA: TGTGCCAGCAGCCCATACGCAGGTGACGGGGAGCTGTTTTTT

D: NA
J: TRBJ2-2
V: TRBV12-5
size: NA
CDR3: CASGATGYTGELFF
DNA: TGTGCTAGTGGAGCGACAGGATACACCGGGGAGCTGTTTTTT

D: TRBD1
J: TRBJ1-2
V: TRBV6-5
size: NA
CDR3: CASSIQGGYGYTF
DNA: TGTGCCAGCAGTATACAGGGGGGGTATGGCTACACCTTC

D: TRBD1
J: TRBJ1-5
V: TRBV4-1
size: NA
CDR3: CASSRTDRGNNQPQHF
DNA: TGCGCCAGCAGCCGAACAGACAGGGGAAACAATCAGCCCCAGCATTTT

D: NA
J: TRBJ1-1
V: TRBV5-5
size: once
CDR3: CASSGRVLRENTEAFF
DNA: TGTGCCAGCAGCGGACGGGTCCTGAGGGAGAACACTGAAGCTTTCTTT

D: NA
J: TRBJ1-1
V: TRBV5-1
size: NA
CDR3: CASSLQTGNTEAFF
DNA: TGCGCCAGCAGCTTGCAGACAGGTAACACTGAAGCTTTCTTT

D: TRBD2
J: TRBJ2-5
V: TRBV5-1
size: NA
CDR3: CASSLAQTSGGIETQYF
DNA: TGCGCCAGCAGCTTGGCGCAGACTAGCGGGGGGATCGAGACCCAGTACTTC

D: NA
J: TRBJ1-1
V: TRBV18
size: NA
CDR3: CASSPVRASWTEAFF
DNA: TGTGCCAGCTCACCTGTCAGGGCGTCTTGGACTGAAGCTTTCTTT

D: TRBD1
J: TRBJ1-5
V: TRBV5-6
size: few
CDR3: CASSSKDRGRGQPQHF
DNA: TGTGCCAGCAGCTCAAAGGACAGGGGGCGCGGTCAGCCCCAGCATTTT

D: TRBD1
J: TRBJ2-5
V: TRBV6-5
size: NA
CDR3: CASSPRQGALETQYF
DNA: TGTGCCAGCAGTCCCAGACAGGGGGCCCTGGAGACCCAGTACTTC

D: NA
J: TRBJ1-1
V: TRBV18
size: NA
CDR3: CASSPPVVTNLGAVNTEAFF
DNA: TGTGCCAGCTCACCGCCAGTTGTCACGAACCTAGGGGCAGTGAACACTGAAGCTTTCTTT

D: NA
J: TRBJ1-2
V: TRBV10-3
size: NA
CDR3: CATQKSEASYTF
DNA: TGTGCCACCCAAAAGTCCGAAGCTAGCTACACCTTC

D: NA
J: TRBJ2-3
V: TRBV28
size: NA
CDR3: CASVADTDTQYF
DNA: TGTGCCAGCGTGGCTGACACAGATACGCAGTATTTT

D: NA
J: TRBJ1-1
V: TRBV2
size: NA
CDR3: CASSDWQMNTEAFF
DNA: TGTGCCAGCAGTGATTGGCAGATGAACACTGAAGCTTTCTTT

D: TRBD1
J: TRBJ1-2
V: TRBV4-1
size: NA
CDR3: CASSRDRVGPGYTF
DNA: TGCGCCAGCAGTCGGGACAGGGTGGGGCCTGGCTACACCTTC

D: NA
J: TRBJ2-7
V: TRBV5-1
size: NA
CDR3: CASSVTGSEQYF
DNA: TGCGCCAGCAGCGTGACAGGTTCCGAGCAGTACTTC

D: NA
J: TRBJ2-3
V: TRBV2
size: NA
CDR3: CASSEFIETQYF
DNA: TGTGCCAGCAGTGAGTTTATAGAAACGCAGTATTTT

D: NA
J: TRBJ1-2
V: TRBV5-6
size: NA
CDR3: CASSFDLGSESYGYTF
DNA: TGTGCCAGCAGCTTCGATTTGGGGAGCGAGAGCTATGGCTACACCTTC

D: TRBD1
J: TRBJ2-1
V: TRBV5-6
size: once
CDR3: CASSLVDREYNEQFF
DNA: TGTGCCAGCAGCTTGGTGGACAGGGAATACAATGAGCAGTTCTTC

D: NA
J: TRBJ1-2
V: TRBV19
size: NA
CDR3: CASSIIRGWGYTF
DNA: TGTGCCAGTAGTATCATTAGGGGCTGGGGCTACACCTTC

D: TRBD2
J: TRBJ2-7
V: TRBV2
size: NA
CDR3: CASSGGGWEQYF
DNA: TGTGCCAGCAGTGGGGGAGGGTGGGAGCAGTACTTC

D: NA
J: TRBJ2-5
V: TRBV5-1
size: NA
CDR3: CASSPLVATGGTQYF
DNA: TGCGCCAGCAGCCCCCTCGTGGCGACCGGGGGGACCCAGTACTTC

D: NA
J: TRBJ2-1
V: TRBV2
size: NA
CDR3: CASSARYEQFF
DNA: TGTGCCAGCAGTGCCAGGTATGAGCAGTTCTTC

D: TRBD1
J: TRBJ1-5
V: TRBV7-9
size: NA
CDR3: CASSRTAGGRGQPQHF
DNA: TGTGCCAGCAGCCGGACAGCAGGGGGTCGAGGGCAGCCCCAGCATTTT

D: TRBD1
J: TRBJ2-1
V: TRBV2
size: NA
CDR3: CASEGTGDNNEQFF
DNA: TGTGCCAGTGAAGGGACAGGGGACAACAATGAGCAGTTCTTC

D: TRBD1
J: TRBJ1-2
V: TRBV5-6
size: NA
CDR3: CASSSRDRGAANYGYTF
DNA: TGTGCCAGCAGCAGTCGGGACAGGGGAGCTGCTAACTATGGCTACACCTTC

D: NA
J: TRBJ1-1
V: TRBV11-3
size: NA
CDR3: CASSFTVNTEAFF
DNA: TGTGCCAGCAGCTTCACAGTGAACACTGAAGCTTTCTTT

D: TRBD2
J: TRBJ2-1
V: TRBV6-4
size: NA
CDR3: CASSEAGGSYNEQFF
DNA: TGTGCCAGCAGTGAAGCGGGGGGCTCCTACAATGAGCAGTTCTTC

D: NA
J: TRBJ1-2
V: TRBV5-6
size: NA
CDR3: CASTGVGRGIPYGYTF
DNA: TGTGCCAGCACGGGGGTGGGACGAGGGATTCCCTATGGCTACACCTTC

D: NA
J: TRBJ2-3
V: TRBV5-1
size: once
CDR3: CASSLDHTDTQYF
DNA: TGCGCCAGCAGCCTAGACCACACAGATACGCAGTATTTT

D: TRBD2
J: TRBJ2-5
V: TRBV7-3
size: NA
CDR3: CASSISGGGEETQYF
DNA: TGTGCCAGCAGCATAAGCGGGGGGGGTGAGGAGACCCAGTACTTC

D: TRBD1
J: TRBJ2-7
V: TRBV19
size: NA
CDR3: CASSMGTGFYEQYF
DNA: TGTGCCAGTAGTATGGGGACAGGGTTCTACGAGCAGTACTTC

D: NA
J: TRBJ1-5
V: TRBV18
size: few
CDR3: CASSPDNRDSNQPQHF
DNA: TGTGCCAGCTCACCTGATAACAGAGATAGCAATCAGCCCCAGCATTTT

D: NA
J: TRBJ2-5
V: TRBV4-3
size: NA
CDR3: CASSQSRQETQYF
DNA: TGCGCCAGCAGCCAAAGCCGCCAAGAGACCCAGTACTTC

D: NA
J: TRBJ1-4
V: TRBV27
size: NA
CDR3: CVRPDARGGTNEKLFF
DNA: TGTGTCCGCCCGGACGCACGTGGAGGGACTAATGAAAAACTGTTTTTT

D: TRBD1
J: TRBJ1-3
V: TRBV7-6
size: NA
CDR3: CASSLGRTTGGNTIYF
DNA: TGTGCCAGCAGCCTGGGTCGAACGACAGGGGGAAACACCATATATTTT

D: TRBD1
J: TRBJ1-1
V: TRBV14
size: NA
CDR3: CASSQDWTGHTEAFF
DNA: TGTGCCAGCAGCCAAGATTGGACAGGACACACTGAAGCTTTCTTT

D: NA
J: TRBJ1-2
V: TRBV2
size: few
CDR3: CASSEAGQAGGYTF
DNA: TGTGCCAGCAGTGAAGCTGGCCAGGCGGGGGGCTACACCTTC

D: NA
J: TRBJ1-6
V: TRBV7-8
size: NA
CDR3: CASSSGGPSPLHF
DNA: TGTGCCAGCAGCTCAGGAGGGCCTTCACCCCTCCACTTT

D: TRBD1
J: TRBJ1-4
V: TRBV6-5
size: NA
CDR3: CASSLRQGNEKLFF
DNA: TGTGCCAGCAGCCTCCGACAGGGGAATGAAAAACTGTTTTTT

D: TRBD2
J: TRBJ2-2
V: TRBV2
size: once
CDR3: CASRSGGAPGELFF
DNA: TGTGCCAGCAGGAGCGGGGGGGCCCCCGGGGAGCTGTTTTTT

D: NA
J: TRBJ2-1
V: TRBV11-3
size: NA
CDR3: CASSLGQNNEQFF
DNA: TGTGCCAGCAGCTTAGGGCAGAACAATGAGCAGTTCTTC

D: NA
J: TRBJ2-7
V: TRBV30
size: NA
CDR3: CAWSLTGASYEQYF
DNA: TGTGCCTGGAGCCTGACGGGAGCCTCCTACGAGCAGTACTTC

D: TRBD1
J: TRBJ1-2
V: TRBV28
size: NA
CDR3: CASSFGTGYGYTF
DNA: TGTGCCAGCAGTTTCGGGACAGGCTATGGCTACACCTTC

D: NA
J: TRBJ1-1
V: TRBV6-5
size: NA
CDR3: CASIGRGEGTEAFF
DNA: TGTGCCAGCATCGGACGGGGGGAAGGGACTGAAGCTTTCTTT

D: TRBD1
J: TRBJ1-1
V: TRBV11-3
size: NA
CDR3: CASSLRGQLMNTEAFF
DNA: TGTGCCAGCAGCCTACGGGGACAGCTCATGAACACTGAAGCTTTCTTT